These T cell receptor beta chains were read from a single sample in a study of T cell responses to AZD1222 COVID-19 vaccine. This table comes from immunoSEQ multiplex PCR, and its TCRdb copy is limited to in-frame clones, with some not included. Among tens of thousands of clones, 80% to 90% were seen once, and the ten largest hold roughly a sixth. This specimen was peripheral blood, taken 28 days after the second AZD1222 dose. Receptors originate from an adult who received the AZD1222 COVID-19 vaccine. Each CDR3 is given with its conserved first and last residue. The D gene is left open where the match is weak. Size is omitted from some rows. Given values are once, few, many or a class for expanded clones.

abundance	d_gene	j_gene	v_gene	CDR3nt	CDR3aa
-	TRBD2	TRBJ2-3	TRBV3-1/TRBV3-2	TGTGCCAGCAGCAGGGGACTAGCGGGGGGGAGAGATACGCAGTATTTT	CASSRGLAGGRDTQYF
-	-	TRBJ1-5	TRBV28	TGTGCCAGCAGACTGACCCGGGGTGGCAATCAGCCCCAGCATTTT	CASRLTRGGNQPQHF
once	-	TRBJ1-4	TRBV3-1/TRBV3-2	TGTGCCAGCAGCCAAGTCCGAGGCCCCCATGAAAAACTGTTTTTT	CASSQVRGPHEKLFF
-	-	TRBJ1-1	TRBV10-2	TGCGCCAGCAGAAATACAGCGAACACTGAAGCTTTCTTT	CASRNTANTEAFF
-	TRBD1	TRBJ1-2	TRBV9	TGTGCCAGCAGCGTAAATCCGGGACAGGATAACTATGGCTACACCTTC	CASSVNPGQDNYGYTF
once	-	TRBJ1-1	TRBV19	TGTGCCAGTAGTTTTTCAACAGGGAATATTAACACTGAAGCTTTCTTT	CASSFSTGNINTEAFF
-	TRBD1	TRBJ1-5	TRBV7-8	TGTGCCAGCAGTCCCACAGGGGGTCTTCAGCCCCAGCATTTT	CASSPTGGLQPQHF
-	-	TRBJ2-3	TRBV28	TGTGCCAGCAGCTCGCCTTTTGATACGCAGTATTTT	CASSSPFDTQYF
-	-	TRBJ1-1	TRBV19	TGTGCCAGTAGTCTTCCAGGGGTGGGAGCTTTCTTT	CASSLPGVGAFF
few	TRBD2	TRBJ2-5	TRBV3-1/TRBV3-2	TGTGCCAGCAGCCAGACTAGCCTCCACGAGACCCAGTACTTC	CASSQTSLHETQYF
-	-	TRBJ2-3	TRBV29-1	TGCAGCGTTGCAAGGGGGGGCGGGGGAACAGATACGCAGTATTTT	CSVARGGGGTDTQYF